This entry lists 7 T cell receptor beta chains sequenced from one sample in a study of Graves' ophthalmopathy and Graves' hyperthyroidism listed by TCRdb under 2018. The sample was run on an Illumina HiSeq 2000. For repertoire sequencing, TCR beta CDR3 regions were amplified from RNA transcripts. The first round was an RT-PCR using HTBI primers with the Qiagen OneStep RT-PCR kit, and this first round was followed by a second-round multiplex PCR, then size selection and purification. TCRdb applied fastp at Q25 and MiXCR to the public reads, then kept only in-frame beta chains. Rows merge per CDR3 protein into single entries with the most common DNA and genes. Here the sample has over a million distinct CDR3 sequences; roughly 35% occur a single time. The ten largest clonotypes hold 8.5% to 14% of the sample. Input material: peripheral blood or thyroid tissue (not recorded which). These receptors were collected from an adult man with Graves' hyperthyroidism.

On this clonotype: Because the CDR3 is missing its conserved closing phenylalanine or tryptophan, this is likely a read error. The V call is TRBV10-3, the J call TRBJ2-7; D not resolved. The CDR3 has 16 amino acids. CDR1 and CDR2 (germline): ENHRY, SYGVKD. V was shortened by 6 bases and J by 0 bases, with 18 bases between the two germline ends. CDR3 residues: CAISDKRGRFSYEQYL. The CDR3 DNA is TGTGCCATCAGCGACAAAAGAGGTCGGTTCTCCTACGAGCAGTACCTC.

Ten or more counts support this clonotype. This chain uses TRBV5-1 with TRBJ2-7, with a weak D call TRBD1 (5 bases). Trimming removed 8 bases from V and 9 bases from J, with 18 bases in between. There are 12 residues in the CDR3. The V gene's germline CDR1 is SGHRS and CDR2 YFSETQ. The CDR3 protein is CASPSRQSGQYF. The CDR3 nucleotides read TGCGCCAGTCCCTCCCGACAGTCCGGGCAGTACTTC.

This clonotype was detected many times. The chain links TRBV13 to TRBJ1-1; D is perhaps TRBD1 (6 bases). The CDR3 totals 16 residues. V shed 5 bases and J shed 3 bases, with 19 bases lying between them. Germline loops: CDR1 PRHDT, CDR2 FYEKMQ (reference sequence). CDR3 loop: CASSPDFRGRYTEAFF. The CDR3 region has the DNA TGTGCCAGCAGCCCCGACTTCAGGGGTCGATACACTGAAGCTTTCTTT.

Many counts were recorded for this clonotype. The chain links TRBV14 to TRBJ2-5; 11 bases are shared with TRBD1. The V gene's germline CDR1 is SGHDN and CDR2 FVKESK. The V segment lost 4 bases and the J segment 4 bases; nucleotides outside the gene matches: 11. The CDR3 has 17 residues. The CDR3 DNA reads TGTGCCAGCAGCCCCCCCTTGGACAGGGGGCCTGCAGAGACCCAGTACTTC. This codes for CASSPPLDRGPAETQYF.

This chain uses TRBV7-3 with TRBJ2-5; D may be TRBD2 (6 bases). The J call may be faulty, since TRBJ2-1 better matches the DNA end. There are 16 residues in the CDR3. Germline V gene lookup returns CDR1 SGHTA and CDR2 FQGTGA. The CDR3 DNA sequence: TGTGCCAGCAGTCCACTGGGGGGATCGCGTGACAATGAGCAGTTCTTC. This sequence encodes CASSPLGGSRDNEQFF.

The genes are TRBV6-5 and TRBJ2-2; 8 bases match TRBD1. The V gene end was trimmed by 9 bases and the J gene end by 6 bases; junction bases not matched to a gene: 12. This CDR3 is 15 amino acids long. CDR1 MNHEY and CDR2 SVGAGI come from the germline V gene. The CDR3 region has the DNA TGTGCCAGTGCACGTCAGGGGGCGCGCTCCGGGGAGCTGTTTTTT. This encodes CASARQGARSGELFF.

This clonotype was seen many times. CDR3 nucleotides: TGTGCCAGCTCCAACAGGGCTCTTGGGGAGCTGTTTTTT. Encoded protein: CASSNRALGELFF. The J gene is TRBJ2-2, the V gene TRBV11-2; weak D call: TRBD1 (6 bases). CDR3 length equals 13 residues. V dropped 8 bases and J dropped 8 bases, with 15 bases sitting between them. Germline V gene data show CDR1 as SGHAT and CDR2 as FQNNGV.